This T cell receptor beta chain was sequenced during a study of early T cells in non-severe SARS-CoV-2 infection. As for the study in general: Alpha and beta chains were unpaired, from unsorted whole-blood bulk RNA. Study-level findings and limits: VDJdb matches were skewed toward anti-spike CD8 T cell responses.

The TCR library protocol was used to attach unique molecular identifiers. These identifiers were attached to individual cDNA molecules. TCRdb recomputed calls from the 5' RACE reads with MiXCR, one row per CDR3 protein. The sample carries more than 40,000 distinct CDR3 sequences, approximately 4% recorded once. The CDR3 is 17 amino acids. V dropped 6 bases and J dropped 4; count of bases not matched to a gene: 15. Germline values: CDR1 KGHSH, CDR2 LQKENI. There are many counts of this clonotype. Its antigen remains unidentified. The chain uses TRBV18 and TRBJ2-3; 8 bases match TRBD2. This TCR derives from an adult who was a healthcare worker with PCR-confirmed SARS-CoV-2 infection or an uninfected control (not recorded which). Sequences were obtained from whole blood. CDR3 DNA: TGTGCCAGCTCTTCCCCCTACGGGGGGGCCGGATCAGATACGCAGTATTTT. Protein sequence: CASSSPYGGAGSDTQYF.